The 28 T cell receptor beta chains listed next were all sequenced from one sample in a study of cytomegalovirus exposure and HLA in healthy donors. PCR involved 60 Vbeta and 13 Jbeta primers. This table comes from immunoSEQ multiplex PCR, and its TCRdb copy is limited to in-frame clones, with some not included. Of about 220,000 clones in the sample, about 70% are singletons; the top ten hold less than 2%. Specimen: PBMCs. Receptor source: a woman aged 30 to 39 in good health and CMV-seronegative.

The rearrangement joins TRBV5-1 to TRBJ1-1, with a possible D match to TRBD1 (5 bases). The V and J ends lost 0 bases and 0 bases respectively, with 18 bases between them. Germline lookup yields CDR1 SGHRS and CDR2 YFSETQ. The CDR3 contains 18 residues. The CDR3 region has the DNA TGCGCCAGCAGCTTGGATGGAGGGGCGAGACTCATGAACACTGAAGCTTTCTTT. Protein sequence: CASSLDGGARLMNTEAFF.

The chain is built from TRBV7-3 and TRBJ2-3, with 13 bases fitting TRBD2. Germline V gene data show CDR1 as SGHTA and CDR2 as FQGTGA. The CDR3 extends over 17 amino acids. Germline trimming cut 6 bases from V and 1 base from J; bases unmatched to any gene: 7. CDR3: CASSPHGLAGGTDTQYF. DNA of the CDR3: TGTGCCAGCAGTCCCCACGGACTAGCGGGAGGCACAGATACGCAGTATTTT.

This chain joins TRBV6-1 and TRBJ2-2, with D unresolved. The V end lost 3 bases, the J end lost 6 bases, and 11 bases lay between the germline ends. This CDR3 contains 14 residues. Germline CDR1 reads MNHNS; CDR2 reads SASEGT. The CDR3 region is CASSDAPAAGELFF. CDR3 sequence (DNA): TGTGCCAGCAGTGACGCCCCCGCGGCCGGGGAGCTGTTTTTT.

The chain uses TRBV6-5 and TRBJ1-2; 8 positions agree with TRBD1. This CDR3 region has 14 residues. Trimming cost V 5 bases and J 6 bases; bases outside gene matches: 8. Germline V CDR1 and CDR2: MNHEY, SVGAGI. The CDR3 DNA sequence: TGTGCCAGCAGTACCCCTTCAGGGGGCGATGGCTACACCTTC. It yields the protein CASSTPSGGDGYTF.

The rearrangement joins TRBV30 to TRBJ1-2; 7 positions agree with TRBD1. V lost 2 bases and J lost 6; bases outside the gene matches: 6. The CDR3 spans 13 residues. Germline V gene sequence: CDR1 GTSNPN, CDR2 SVGIG (reference sequence). The CDR3 DNA reads as TGTGCCTGGAGTTTTGGACAGGAAAATGGCTACACCTTC. The encoded protein is CAWSFGQENGYTF.

The chain combines TRBV6-1 with TRBJ1-3; no definite D call. The CDR3 has 11 amino acids. V lost 7 bases, J lost 3 bases, and 4 bases lay in between. Germline loops: CDR1 MNHNS, CDR2 SASEGT. The CDR3: CASTYGNTIYF. CDR3 DNA sequence: TGTGCCAGCACCTATGGAAACACCATATATTTT.

This clone was counted only a few times. J is TRBJ2-3 and V is TRBV13, with TRBD2 matching over 7 bases. This CDR3 is built from 14 residues. Germline V gene sequence: CDR1 PRHDT, CDR2 FYEKMQ (reference sequence). With V trimmed by 5 bases and J by 3 bases, 5 bases remained unmatched. CDR3 nucleotides: TGTGCCAGCAGCCAAAGACTAGCAACAGATACGCAGTATTTT. It specifies CASSQRLATDTQYF.

This clone was seen more than once but under ten times. The chain is built from TRBV30 and TRBJ1-1, with 7 bases lining up with TRBD1. The junction had 5 bases not matched to a gene; V was cut back by 3 bases and J by 4 bases. The CDR3 has 13 amino acids. CDR1 and CDR2 from the germline V gene are GTSNPN and SVGIG (reference sequence). CDR3 residues: CAWRTGWLTEAFF. DNA of the CDR3: TGTGCCTGGAGGACAGGGTGGCTCACTGAAGCTTTCTTT.

This clone showed up just a few times. The chain uses TRBV7-8 and TRBJ1-1, with 7 bases matching TRBD1. CDR3 length: 15 residues. From germline, CDR1 is SGHVS and CDR2 FQNEAQ. V gave up 4 bases and J gave up 1 base; unmatched junction bases: 6. CDR3 nucleotide sequence: TGTGCCAGCAGCTGGGCCGGGACAGCGAACACTGAAGCTTTCTTT. Translated, it gives CASSWAGTANTEAFF.

This chain links TRBV19 with TRBJ1-2; TRBD1 matches at 8 bases. Germline V gives CDR1 LNHDA, CDR2 SQIVND (reference sequence). Losses at the gene ends were 3 bases for V and 7 bases for J; bases not matched to a gene: 13. There are 16 residues in the CDR3. CDR3 in DNA: TGTGCCAGTAGTATTTCACATGACAGGGGATCCCTTGGCTACACCTTC. This translates into CASSISHDRGSLGYTF.

This clone was counted a single time. CDR3 in amino acids: CASSFGLAGGDEQFF. Here the CDR3 DNA reads TGTGCCAGCAGCTTTGGACTAGCGGGGGGGGATGAGCAGTTCTTC. The rearrangement uses TRBV5-4 and TRBJ2-1; 15 bases match TRBD2. V shed 2 bases and J 8 bases; nucleotides not matched to a gene: 2. This CDR3 contains 15 residues. Germline CDR1 SGHNT, CDR2 YYREEE (reference sequence).

This clone was picked up a small number of times. This chain joins TRBV7-9 and TRBJ1-3; D may be TRBD1 (5 bases). Germline lookup yields CDR1 SEHNR and CDR2 FQNEAQ (reference sequence). Between the trimmed V and J ends, which lost 0 bases and 0 bases, there was a span of 12 bases. The CDR3 spans 17 residues. The chain's CDR3 is CASSLATSGASGNTIYF. CDR3 in DNA: TGTGCCAGCAGCTTAGCAACCAGTGGGGCCTCTGGAAACACCATATATTTT.

V and J are TRBV28 and TRBJ2-3; TRBD2 aligns across 7 bases. This CDR3 is 14 amino acids long. Trimming at V came to 6 bases and at J to 8 bases, leaving 11 bases not matched to a gene. CDR1 MDHEN and CDR2 SYDVKM come from the germline V gene. The CDR3 nucleotides read TGTGCCAGCAGCCTTCAGGGCAGGGAGGGTACGCAGTATTTT. Protein product: CASSLQGREGTQYF. Supplemented by reference TRBV28 and TRBJ2-3, the full variable domain reads DVKVTQSSRYLVKRTGEKVFLECVQDMDHENMFWYRQDPGLGLRLIYFSYDVKMKEKGDIPEGYSVSREKKERFSLILESASTNQTSMYLCASSLQGREGTQYFGPGTRLTVL.

The sample holds a few counts of this clone. The V and J genes are TRBV4-1 and TRBJ2-1, with D unresolved. The CDR3 runs to 13 residues. Looked up from germline, CDR1 is MGHRA and CDR2 is YSYEKL. V was trimmed by 2 bases and J by 4 bases, leaving 6 bases between them. CDR3 loop: CASSQNRYNEQFF. The CDR3 DNA follows: TGCGCCAGCAGCCAAAACCGGTACAATGAGCAGTTCTTC.

The chain employs TRBV7-9 and TRBJ2-5; TRBD2 aligns across 8 bases. CDR1 and CDR2 from the germline V gene are SEHNR and FQNEAQ (reference sequence). The CDR3 spans 16 residues. The trim removed 1 base at V and 2 bases at J, leaving 6 bases unmatched. The DNA for the CDR3 is TGTGCCAGCAGCTTAGGGGAGCGGGGGAGACAAGAGACCCAGTACTTC. Protein sequence: CASSLGERGRQETQYF.

V gene TRBV6-1 combines with J gene TRBJ2-1; no firm D call. CDR1 and CDR2 from the germline V gene are MNHNS and SASEGT. V was clipped by 10 bases and J by 0 bases, with 10 bases between them. This CDR3 spans 13 amino acids. For the CDR3, the DNA is TGTGCCACCGCGGCTAGCTCCTACAATGAGCAGTTCTTC. Amino acids: CATAASSYNEQFF.

V gene TRBV10-1 combines with J gene TRBJ2-7; D gene ambiguous. This CDR3 region has 14 residues. Germline lookup yields CDR1 WNHNN and CDR2 SYGVQD (reference sequence). V lost 3 bases and J 0 bases, leaving 9 bases between the germline ends. The DNA of the CDR3 is TGCGCCAGCAGTGACAGAGGCTTCTCCTACGAGCAGTACTTC. It is translated as CASSDRGFSYEQYF.

This clone was observed once. The V gene is TRBV5-1, the J gene TRBJ2-5; D perhaps matches TRBD2 (6 bases). The CDR3 consists of 15 residues. Trimming removed 0 bases at V and 2 bases at J, with 11 bases between. Germline V lookup: CDR1 SGHRS, CDR2 YFSETQ. The CDR3 sequence: CASSLAVAGQETQYF. In DNA form, the CDR3 reads TGCGCCAGCAGCTTGGCTGTGGCGGGGCAAGAGACCCAGTACTTC.

The chain has TRBV18 and TRBJ1-1; D perhaps matches TRBD1 (5 bases). This CDR3 is 15 amino acids long. V shed 1 base and J shed 13 bases, with 22 bases lying between them. Germline V gives CDR1 KGHSH, CDR2 LQKENI. The CDR3 DNA reads as TGTGCCAGCTCACCACAGGGGATCACTCATGATTCGGGTTTCTTT. Encoded protein: CASSPQGITHDSGFF.

The V and J genes are TRBV28 and TRBJ2-1, with D possibly TRBD2 on 6 matching bases. V lost 0 bases to trimming and J lost 3 bases, with 12 bases between them. Germline loops: CDR1 MDHEN, CDR2 SYDVKM. The CDR3 length is 16 residues. The CDR3 nucleotides read TGTGCCAGCAGTTTATGGGAGGGACGGAGCTACAATGAGCAGTTCTTC. This translates into CASSLWEGRSYNEQFF.

This clone was recorded only once. The chain employs TRBV6-1 and TRBJ2-1; a possible D gene is TRBD1 (5 bases). V was clipped by 3 bases and J by 9 bases, with 12 bases between them. The CDR3 totals 13 residues. Germline loops: CDR1 MNHNS, CDR2 SASEGT. The CDR3 region is CASSDGQGFEQFF. The CDR3 coding sequence is TGTGCCAGCAGTGATGGGCAGGGTTTTGAGCAGTTCTTC.

This clone was detected a few times. V and J are TRBV11-2 and TRBJ1-4; 7 bases map to TRBD1. The trim removed 6 bases at V and 4 bases at J, leaving 8 bases unmatched. The germline V gene has CDR1 SGHAT and CDR2 FQNNGV. The CDR3 loop spans 15 amino acids. The CDR3 DNA reads TGTGCCAGCAGTTATCGACAGGGCCTTAATGAAAAACTGTTTTTT. Amino acids: CASSYRQGLNEKLFF.

This chain uses TRBV10-1 with TRBJ2-3, with 11 positions matching TRBD2. The junction had 5 bases not matched to a gene; V was cut back by 2 bases and J by 4 bases. CDR3 length: 16 residues. Germline CDR1 WNHNN, CDR2 SYGVQD (reference sequence). The CDR3 loop reads CASSEGLLAGADTQYF. CDR3 in DNA: TGCGCCAGCAGTGAGGGTCTACTAGCGGGAGCAGATACGCAGTATTTT.

The rearrangement uses TRBV5-1 and TRBJ1-3; tentatively, D is TRBD1 (5 bases). V lost 4 bases, J lost 0 bases, and 11 bases lay in between. The CDR3 is 15 residues long. Per the germline V gene, CDR1 is SGHRS and CDR2 is YFSETQ. The CDR3 sequence: CASSGAGSSGNTIYF. The CDR3 region has the DNA TGCGCCAGCAGCGGGGCAGGGTCCTCTGGAAACACCATATATTTT.

This clone was detected a few times. The rearrangement links TRBV4-1 to TRBJ2-2; D may be TRBD2 (6 bases). Trimming cost V 1 base and J 1 base, with 13 bases left between them. The CDR3 is 17 residues long. Per the germline V gene, CDR1 is MGHRA and CDR2 is YSYEKL. The CDR3: CASSQAPLGGNTGELFF. In nucleotides, the CDR3 is TGCGCCAGCAGCCAAGCACCGTTGGGGGGGAACACCGGGGAGCTGTTTTTT.

The gene calls are TRBV30 and TRBJ2-3; tentatively, D is TRBD2 (6 bases). V lost 5 bases, J lost 5 bases, and 17 bases lay in between. From germline, CDR1 is GTSNPN and CDR2 SVGIG (reference sequence). The CDR3 length is 14 residues. The CDR3, as DNA: TGTGCCTGGTCCTTTTCGGGGGTGGGAGATACGCAGTATTTT. This sequence encodes CAWSFSGVGDTQYF.

This clone was picked up a small number of times. This chain uses TRBV6-4 with TRBJ2-5; 10 bases are a match to TRBD1. V lost 5 bases, J lost 2 bases, and 8 bases stayed unmatched. The CDR3 is 16 amino acids. Germline assignment: CDR1 MRHNA and CDR2 SNTAGT. The CDR3 DNA reads as TGTGCCAGCAGTCCCCTGGGGACAGGGGTACAAGAGACCCAGTACTTC. Translation: CASSPLGTGVQETQYF.

J is TRBJ2-5 and V is TRBV30; 14 nucleotides line up with TRBD2. The CDR3 spans 15 residues. The V gene end was trimmed by 6 bases and the J gene end by 5 bases; junction bases not matched to a gene: 8. Germline V gene data show CDR1 as GTSNPN and CDR2 as SVGIG (reference sequence). This CDR3 reads CACRLAGGPGETQYF. In DNA form, the CDR3 reads TGTGCCTGCAGACTAGCGGGGGGGCCGGGGGAGACCCAGTACTTC.